A selection of T cell receptor beta chains follows, all from one sample in a study of control samples from healthy donors and cancer patients. Profiled with immunoSEQ multiplex PCR; TCRdb holds only in-frame clones, not every one. Found here are some 110,000 clones, 80% to 90% of them singletons; the top ten hold about 1%. Sequencing was carried out using PBMCs. These receptors originate from a woman in her forties or fifties with colorectal cancer. The conserved cysteine and the conserved F or W are not part of the CDR3 here.

length,V,J,CDR3
12,TRBV5-8,TRBJ2-7,ASSLHPRSYEQY
13,TRBV7-2,TRBJ2-4,ASSPDSLAKNIQY
13,TRBV11-2,TRBJ2-5,ASSLSSWQGEAEY
16,TRBV4-1,TRBJ1-1,ASSQDPHPDRLNTEAF
13,TRBV28,TRBJ2-1,ASREGATSYNEQF
14,TRBV2,TRBJ2-3,ASSEGVGQGTDTQY
12,TRBV2,TRBJ1-2,ASSGGQGPYGYT
11,TRBV30,TRBJ1-1,AWSLGQGYNAF
12,TRBV10-3,TRBJ2-1,AISPGQGAREQF
12,TRBV27,TRBJ2-7,ASRYSGRIHEQY
11,TRBV5-4,TRBJ1-1,ASSFSGSTEAF
13,TRBV28,TRBJ2-7,ASRQIPGDSYEQY
10,TRBV9,TRBJ2-1,ASSVVSNEQF
16,TRBV6-1,TRBJ1-2,ASSEAHGLGQGGYGYT
10,TRBV2,TRBJ2-7,ASSSDNYEQY
14,TRBV27,TRBJ2-1,ASRADWASGYNEQF
13,TRBV6-5,TRBJ1-6,ASSRGQGGDSPLH
12,TRBV27,TRBJ2-4,ASSLSARGNIQY
14,TRBV28,TRBJ2-1,ASSLSGHRSTREQF
11,TRBV12-3/TRBV12-4,TRBJ1-2,ASSFGRVDGYT
15,TRBV5-1,TRBJ2-3,ASSLSSAATTADTQY
14,TRBV6-1,TRBJ1-5,ASSVGGGAVGQPQH
12,TRBV20-1,TRBJ2-7,SASSRDRTYEQY
9,TRBV11-3,TRBJ2-1,ASSLDGEQF
8,TRBV29-1,TRBJ2-4,SVEEGIQY
16,TRBV21-1,TRBJ2-5,ASRHNGRGLVAEETQY
13,TRBV19,TRBJ2-2,ASSTRDRLSGELF
13,TRBV3-1/TRBV3-2,TRBJ2-6,ASSPDATGANVLT
10,TRBV6-6,TRBJ2-7,ASSNGWGEQY
14,TRBV3-1/TRBV3-2,TRBJ2-2,ASSQEASVSTGELF
10,TRBV11-2,TRBJ1-6,ASSLEGTRLH
13,TRBV27,TRBJ2-3,ASGRRVGYTDTQY
12,TRBV19,TRBJ1-2,ASSKPGSDYGYT
11,TRBV7-2,TRBJ2-5,ASSNDRQETQY
10,TRBV3-1/TRBV3-2,TRBJ2-1,ASSQTGDEQF
14,TRBV5-1,TRBJ2-7,ASSVASGSKGYEQY
16,TRBV28,TRBJ2-3,ASSSARGSQLSTDTQY
13,TRBV4-1,TRBJ2-1,ASSQGGTSYNEQF
14,TRBV6-5,TRBJ1-1,ASSSPETGRRSEAF
13,TRBV11-1,TRBJ2-1,ASSVVGPKVNEQF
18,TRBV28,TRBJ2-1,ASKVLRTTRLPLSYNEQF
12,TRBV27,TRBJ2-1,ASSSGGLMGEQF
12,TRBV3-1/TRBV3-2,TRBJ2-3,ASSQNGRTDTQY
16,TRBV24-1,TRBJ2-1,ATSDPTGFQEKRNEQF
12,TRBV4-2,TRBJ1-2,ASSQPTGDYGYT
13,TRBV27,TRBJ1-1,ASSLYSDRDTEAF
14,TRBV5-1,TRBJ2-7,ASSELRSGSSYEQY
13,TRBV5-1,TRBJ2-5,ASSLLLGRRETQY
11,TRBV29-1,TRBJ2-7,SAGSGSWNEQY
13,TRBV30,TRBJ1-6,AWGPLAGYNSPLH
15,TRBV10-2,TRBJ2-6,ASRETGALSGANVLT
13,TRBV6-5,TRBJ1-5,ASKFGTGVGQPQH
9,TRBV12-5,TRBJ1-1,ASGANTEAF
12,TRBV28,TRBJ2-1,ASSFGWSYNEQF
14,TRBV14,TRBJ2-1,ASSDRGRGPYNEQF
11,TRBV5-6,TRBJ1-1,ASSLPGPTKAF
12,TRBV10-3,TRBJ2-3,AISARTIRDTQY
13,TRBV21-1,TRBJ2-7,ASSKGNRWIYEQY
13,TRBV5-5,TRBJ1-4,ASSERWGANEKLF